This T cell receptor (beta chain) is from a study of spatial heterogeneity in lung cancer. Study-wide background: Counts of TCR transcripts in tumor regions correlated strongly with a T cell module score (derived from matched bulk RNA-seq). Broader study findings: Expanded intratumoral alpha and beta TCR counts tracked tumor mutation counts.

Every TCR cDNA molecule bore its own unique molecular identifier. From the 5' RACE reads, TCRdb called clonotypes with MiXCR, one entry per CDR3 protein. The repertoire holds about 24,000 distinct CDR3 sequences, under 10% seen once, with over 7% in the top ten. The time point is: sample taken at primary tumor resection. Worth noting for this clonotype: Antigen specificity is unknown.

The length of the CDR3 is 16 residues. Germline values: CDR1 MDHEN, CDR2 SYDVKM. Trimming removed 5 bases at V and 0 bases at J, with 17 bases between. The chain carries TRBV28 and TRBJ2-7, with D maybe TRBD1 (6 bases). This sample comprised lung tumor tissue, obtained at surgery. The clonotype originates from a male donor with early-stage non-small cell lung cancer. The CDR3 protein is CASSTKYRVFSYEQYF. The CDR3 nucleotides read TGTGCCAGCAGTACAAAATACAGGGTATTCTCCTACGAGCAGTACTTC.